The text below deals with one T cell receptor beta chain. What it recognizes is unknown. TCR beta CDR3 region amplification was performed from RNA transcripts. The TCR CDR3 was amplified in a first-round RT-PCR using the HTBI primer set. MiXCR, run by TCRdb on the multiplex PCR reads, gives a single entry per CDR3 protein. The data show about 250,000 distinct CDR3 sequences, with roughly 22% seen just once and around 40% held by the top ten. The record originates from a study of T cells in Graves' hyperthyroidism and ophthalmopathy. General study points: Most expanded thyroid clonotypes above 0.001 also appeared in blood. By a 13 V-J model, ophthalmopathy was set apart from stable hyperthyroidism.

The CDR3 totals 14 residues. Germline values: CDR1 MNHEY, CDR2 SVGEGT. The ends were cut back, 4 bases at V and 4 bases at J, with 13 bases in the middle. The sequencing input was blood. V and J are TRBV6-2 or TRBV6-3 and TRBJ2-5; D may correspond to TRBD1 or TRBD2 (5 bases each). This sequence was found in a woman between 40 and 50 years old with Graves' ophthalmopathy. CDR3 sequence (DNA): TGTGCCAGCAGTTCGGTGGGGGTTCGAGAGACCCAGTACTTC. It yields the protein CASSSVGVRETQYF.